This TCR beta chain was retrieved from a study of cytomegalovirus exposure and HLA in healthy donors. In the study overall: A later analysis reported the approximately 120 validation repertoires used the same platform as the 550 to 800 first-cohort repertoires.

About this clone itself: The antigen is not known.

V shed 7 bases and J shed 6 bases, with 18 bases lying between them. CDR1 MNHNS and CDR2 SASEGT come from the germline V gene. The CDR3 is made up of 14 amino acids. Libraries were prepared by immunoSEQ multiplex PCR; TCRdb keeps only in-frame clonotypes and omits some of them. This repertoire shows under 250,000 clones, 80% to 85% found once; its top ten account for over 0.95%. Study-wide results and limits: It was confirmed in vitro that a few of the CMV-associated chains were specific for CMV antigens. According to the study, 160 or so TCR beta chains were cytomegalovirus-associated. Rarity marked most TCR sequences, yet some public TCRs occurred in many donors.

The TCR comes from a woman aged 30 to 39 in good health and CMV-seronegative. This sequence joins TRBV6-1 and TRBJ1-1; tentative D call: TRBD1 (6 bases). The sample taken for sequencing was PBMCs. Here the CDR3 DNA reads TGTGCCAGCAATAAGGGGGGGGGAAGCGCTGAAGCTTTCTTT. Protein: CASNKGGGSAEAFF.